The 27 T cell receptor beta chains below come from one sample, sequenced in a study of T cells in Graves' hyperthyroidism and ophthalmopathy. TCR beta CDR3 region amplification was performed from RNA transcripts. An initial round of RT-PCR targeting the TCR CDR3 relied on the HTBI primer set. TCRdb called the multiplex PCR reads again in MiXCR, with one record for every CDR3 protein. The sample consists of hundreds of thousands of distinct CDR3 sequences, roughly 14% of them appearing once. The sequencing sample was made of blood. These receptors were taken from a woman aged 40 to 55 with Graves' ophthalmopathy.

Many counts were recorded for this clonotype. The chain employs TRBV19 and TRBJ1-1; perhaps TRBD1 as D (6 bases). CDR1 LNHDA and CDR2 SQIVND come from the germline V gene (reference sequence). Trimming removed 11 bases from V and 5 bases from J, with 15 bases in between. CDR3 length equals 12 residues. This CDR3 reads CAPRGGETEAFF. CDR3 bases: TGTGCCCCCCGGGGGGGCGAAACTGAAGCTTTCTTT.

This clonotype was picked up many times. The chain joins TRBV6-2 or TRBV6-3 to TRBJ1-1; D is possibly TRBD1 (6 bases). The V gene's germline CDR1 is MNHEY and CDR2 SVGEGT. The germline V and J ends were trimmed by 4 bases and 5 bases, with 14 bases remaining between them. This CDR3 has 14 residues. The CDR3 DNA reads TGTGCCAGCAGTTCAACAGGGAGATATACTGAAGCTTTCTTT. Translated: CASSSTGRYTEAFF.

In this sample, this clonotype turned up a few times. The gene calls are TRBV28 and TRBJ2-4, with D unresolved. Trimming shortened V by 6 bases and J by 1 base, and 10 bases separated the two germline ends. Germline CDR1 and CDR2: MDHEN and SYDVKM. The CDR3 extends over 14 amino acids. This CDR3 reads CASRGAVAKNIQYF. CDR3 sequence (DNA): TGTGCCAGCAGGGGCGCCGTGGCCAAAAACATTCAGTACTTC.

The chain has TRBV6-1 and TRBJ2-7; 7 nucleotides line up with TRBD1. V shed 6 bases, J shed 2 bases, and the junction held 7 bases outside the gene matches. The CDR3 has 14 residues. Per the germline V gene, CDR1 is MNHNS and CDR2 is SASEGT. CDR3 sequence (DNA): TGTGCCAGCAGCTTCGACAGGGCAGCCTACGAGCAGTACTTC. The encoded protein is CASSFDRAAYEQYF.

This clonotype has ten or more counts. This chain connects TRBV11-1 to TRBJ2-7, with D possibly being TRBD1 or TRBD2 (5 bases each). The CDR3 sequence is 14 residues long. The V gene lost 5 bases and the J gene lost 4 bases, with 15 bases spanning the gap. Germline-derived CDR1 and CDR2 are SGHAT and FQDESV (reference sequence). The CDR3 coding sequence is TGTGCCAGCAGCCCCCGGGACCAGGCGTACGAGCAGTACTTC. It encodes CASSPRDQAYEQYF.

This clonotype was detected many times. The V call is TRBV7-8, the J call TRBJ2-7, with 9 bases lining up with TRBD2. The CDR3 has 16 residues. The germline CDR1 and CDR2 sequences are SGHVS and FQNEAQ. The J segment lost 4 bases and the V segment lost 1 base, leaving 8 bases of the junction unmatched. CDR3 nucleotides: TGTGCCAGCAGCTTAGAGGTGTCTAGCGGGACATACGAGCAGTACTTC. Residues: CASSLEVSSGTYEQYF.

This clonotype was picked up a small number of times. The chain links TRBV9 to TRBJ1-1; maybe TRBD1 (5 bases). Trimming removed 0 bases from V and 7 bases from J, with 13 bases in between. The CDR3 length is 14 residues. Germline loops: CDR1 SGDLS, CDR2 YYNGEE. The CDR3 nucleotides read TGTGCCAGCAGCGTAGGGACAAAACCAGGTGAAGCTTTCTTT. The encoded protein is CASSVGTKPGEAFF.

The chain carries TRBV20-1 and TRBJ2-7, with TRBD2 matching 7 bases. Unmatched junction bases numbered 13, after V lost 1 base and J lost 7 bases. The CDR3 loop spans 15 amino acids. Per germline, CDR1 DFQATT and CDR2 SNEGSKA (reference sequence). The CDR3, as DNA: TGCAGTGCTAGAGGGGATACTAGCGACGTGAGGGAGCAGTACTTC. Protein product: CSARGDTSDVREQYF.

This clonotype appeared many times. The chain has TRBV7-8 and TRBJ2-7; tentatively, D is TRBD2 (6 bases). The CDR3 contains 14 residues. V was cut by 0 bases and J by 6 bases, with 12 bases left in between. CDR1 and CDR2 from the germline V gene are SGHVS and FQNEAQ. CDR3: CASSLAAGGVEQYF. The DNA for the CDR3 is TGTGCCAGCAGCTTAGCGGCTGGCGGGGTCGAGCAGTACTTC.

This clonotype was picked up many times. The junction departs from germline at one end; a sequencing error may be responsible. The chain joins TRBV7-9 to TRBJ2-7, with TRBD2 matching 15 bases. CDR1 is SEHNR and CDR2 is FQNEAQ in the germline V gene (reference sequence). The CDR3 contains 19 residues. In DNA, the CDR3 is TGTGCCAGCAGCTCCGAAGCGGTCCCACCAGGAACCGGGACTAGCGGGAGGTTCTTC. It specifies CASSSEAVPPGTGTSGRFF.

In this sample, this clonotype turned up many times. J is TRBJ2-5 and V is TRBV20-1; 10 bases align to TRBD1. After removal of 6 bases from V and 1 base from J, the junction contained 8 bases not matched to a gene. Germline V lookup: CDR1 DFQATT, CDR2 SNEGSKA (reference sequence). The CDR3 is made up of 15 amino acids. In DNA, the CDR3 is TGCAGTGCCCCCCCGGGACAGGGGCCCCAAGAGACCCAGTACTTC. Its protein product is CSAPPGQGPQETQYF.

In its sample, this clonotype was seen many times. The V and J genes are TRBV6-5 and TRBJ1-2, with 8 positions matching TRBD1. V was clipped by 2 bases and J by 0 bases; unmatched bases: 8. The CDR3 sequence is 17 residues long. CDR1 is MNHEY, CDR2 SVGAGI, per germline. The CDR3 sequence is CASSYGSRTGTNYGYTF. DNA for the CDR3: TGTGCCAGCAGTTACGGGTCACGGACAGGGACTAACTATGGCTACACCTTC.

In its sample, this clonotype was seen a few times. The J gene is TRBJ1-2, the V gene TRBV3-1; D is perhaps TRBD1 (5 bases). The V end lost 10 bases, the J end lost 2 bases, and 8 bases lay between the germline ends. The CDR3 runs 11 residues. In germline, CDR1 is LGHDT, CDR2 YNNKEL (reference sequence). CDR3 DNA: TGTGCCACCGGACAAAACTATGGCTACACCTTC. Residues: CATGQNYGYTF.

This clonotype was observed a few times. CDR3 sequence reads: CASTVGGANGYEQYF. CDR3 nucleotides: TGTGCCAGCACCGTAGGAGGGGCGAACGGCTACGAGCAGTACTTC. J is TRBJ2-7 and V is TRBV28, with a weak D call TRBD2 (6 bases). Trimming cost V 7 bases and J 3 bases, with 19 bases left between them. The CDR3 runs 15 residues. From germline, CDR1 is MDHEN and CDR2 SYDVKM.

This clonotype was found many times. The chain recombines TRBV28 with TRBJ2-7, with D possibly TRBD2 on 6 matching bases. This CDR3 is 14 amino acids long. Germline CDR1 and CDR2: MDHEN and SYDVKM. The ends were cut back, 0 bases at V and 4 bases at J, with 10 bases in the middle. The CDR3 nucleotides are TGTGCCAGCAGTTTATGGGCTAGCGAGTACGAGCAGTACTTC. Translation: CASSLWASEYEQYF.

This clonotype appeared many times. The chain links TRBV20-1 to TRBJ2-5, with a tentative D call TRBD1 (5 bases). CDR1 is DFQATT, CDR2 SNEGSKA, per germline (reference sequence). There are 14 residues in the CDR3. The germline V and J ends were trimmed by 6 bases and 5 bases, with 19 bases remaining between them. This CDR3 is CSANLPDRRETQYF. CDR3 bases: TGCAGTGCCAATCTCCCTGACAGAAGGGAGACCCAGTACTTC.

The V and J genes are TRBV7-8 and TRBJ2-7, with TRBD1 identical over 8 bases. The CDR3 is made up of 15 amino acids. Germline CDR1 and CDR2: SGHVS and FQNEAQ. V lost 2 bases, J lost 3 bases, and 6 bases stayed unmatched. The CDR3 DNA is TGTGCCAGCAGCTTAAAGGGACAGGCTAACTACGAGCAGTACTTC. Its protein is CASSLKGQANYEQYF.

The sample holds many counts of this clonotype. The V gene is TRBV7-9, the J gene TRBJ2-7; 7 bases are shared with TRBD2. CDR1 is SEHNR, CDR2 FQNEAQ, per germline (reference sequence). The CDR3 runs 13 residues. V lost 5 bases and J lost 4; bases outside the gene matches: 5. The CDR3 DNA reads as TGTGCCAGCAGCAACATAGCGGGTTACGAGCAGTACTTC. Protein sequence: CASSNIAGYEQYF.

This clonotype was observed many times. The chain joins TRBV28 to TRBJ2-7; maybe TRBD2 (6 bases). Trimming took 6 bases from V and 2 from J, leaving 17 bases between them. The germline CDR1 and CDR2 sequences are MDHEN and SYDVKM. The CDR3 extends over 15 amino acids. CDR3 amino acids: CASRQPGLDTYEQYF. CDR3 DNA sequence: TGTGCCAGCAGACAACCGGGACTTGATACCTACGAGCAGTACTTC. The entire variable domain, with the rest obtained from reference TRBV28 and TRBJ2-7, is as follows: DVKVTQSSRYLVKRTGEKVFLECVQDMDHENMFWYRQDPGLGLRLIYFSYDVKMKEKGDIPEGYSVSREKKERFSLILESASTNQTSMYLCASRQPGLDTYEQYFGPGTRLTVT.

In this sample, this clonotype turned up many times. CDR3 coding DNA: TGTGCCAGCCGAGGACAGAGTCATCAGCCCCAGCATTTT. Translating it yields CASRGQSHQPQHF. This chain connects TRBV2 to TRBJ1-5; D perhaps matches TRBD1 (6 bases). V dropped 8 bases and J dropped 5 bases, with 13 bases sitting between them. Germline values: CDR1 SNHLY, CDR2 FYNNEI. This CDR3 has 13 amino acids.

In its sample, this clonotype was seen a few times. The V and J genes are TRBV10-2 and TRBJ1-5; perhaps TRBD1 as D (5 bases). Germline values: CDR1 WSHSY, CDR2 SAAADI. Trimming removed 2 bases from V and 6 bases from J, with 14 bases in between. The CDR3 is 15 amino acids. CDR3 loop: CASSESKGGAQPQHF. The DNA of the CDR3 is TGCGCCAGCAGTGAGAGTAAGGGAGGGGCTCAGCCCCAGCATTTT.

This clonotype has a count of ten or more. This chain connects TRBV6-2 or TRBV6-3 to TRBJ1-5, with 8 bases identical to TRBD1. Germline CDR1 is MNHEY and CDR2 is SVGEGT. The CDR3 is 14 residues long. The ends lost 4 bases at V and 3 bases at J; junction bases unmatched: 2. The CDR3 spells CASSFQGANQPQHF. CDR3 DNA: TGTGCCAGCAGTTTTCAGGGGGCCAATCAGCCCCAGCATTTT.

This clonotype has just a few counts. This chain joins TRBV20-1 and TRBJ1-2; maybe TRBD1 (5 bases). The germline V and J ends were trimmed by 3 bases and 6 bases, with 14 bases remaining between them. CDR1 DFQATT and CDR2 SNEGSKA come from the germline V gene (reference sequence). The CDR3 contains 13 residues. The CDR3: CSARVRATNGYTF. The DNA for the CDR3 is TGCAGTGCTAGGGTCAGGGCTACGAATGGCTACACCTTC.

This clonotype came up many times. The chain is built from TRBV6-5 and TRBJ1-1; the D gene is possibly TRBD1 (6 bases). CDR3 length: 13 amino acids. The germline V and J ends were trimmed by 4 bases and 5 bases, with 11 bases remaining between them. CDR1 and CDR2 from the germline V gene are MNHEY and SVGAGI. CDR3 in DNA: TGTGCCAGCAGTTCCAGGGGAGAGACTGAAGCTTTCTTT. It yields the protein CASSSRGETEAFF.

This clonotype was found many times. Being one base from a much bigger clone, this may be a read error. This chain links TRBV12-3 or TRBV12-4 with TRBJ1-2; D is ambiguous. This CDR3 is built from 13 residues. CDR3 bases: TGTGTCAGCAGCCCGAAACAGTCGATCGGCTACACCTTC. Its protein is CVSSPKQSIGYTF.

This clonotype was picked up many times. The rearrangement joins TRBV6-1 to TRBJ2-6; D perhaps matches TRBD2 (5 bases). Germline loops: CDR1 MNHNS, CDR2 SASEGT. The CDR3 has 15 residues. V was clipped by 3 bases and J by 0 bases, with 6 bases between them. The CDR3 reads CASSDRGSGANVLTF. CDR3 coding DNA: TGTGCCAGCAGTGATCGGGGCTCTGGGGCCAACGTCCTGACTTTC.

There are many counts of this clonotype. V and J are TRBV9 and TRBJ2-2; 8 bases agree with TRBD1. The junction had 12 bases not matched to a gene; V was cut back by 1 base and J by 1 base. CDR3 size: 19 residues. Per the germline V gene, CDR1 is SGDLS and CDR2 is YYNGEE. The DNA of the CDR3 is TGTGCCAGCAGCGTAAAAGGAAACGCAGGGGGCTTGAACACCGGGGAGCTGTTTTTT. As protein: CASSVKGNAGGLNTGELFF.